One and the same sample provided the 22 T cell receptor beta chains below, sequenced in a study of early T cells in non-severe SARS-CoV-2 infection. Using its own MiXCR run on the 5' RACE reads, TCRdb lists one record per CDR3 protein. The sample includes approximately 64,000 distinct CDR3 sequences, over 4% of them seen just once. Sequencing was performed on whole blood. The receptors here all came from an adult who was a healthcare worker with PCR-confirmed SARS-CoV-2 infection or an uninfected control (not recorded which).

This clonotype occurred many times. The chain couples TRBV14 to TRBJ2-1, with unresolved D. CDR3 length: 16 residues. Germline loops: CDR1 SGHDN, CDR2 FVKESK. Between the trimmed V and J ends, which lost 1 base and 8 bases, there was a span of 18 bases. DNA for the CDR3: TGTGCCAGCAGCCAAGGGTTTATCTATCTCGACGATGAGCAGTTCTTC. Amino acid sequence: CASSQGFIYLDDEQFF.

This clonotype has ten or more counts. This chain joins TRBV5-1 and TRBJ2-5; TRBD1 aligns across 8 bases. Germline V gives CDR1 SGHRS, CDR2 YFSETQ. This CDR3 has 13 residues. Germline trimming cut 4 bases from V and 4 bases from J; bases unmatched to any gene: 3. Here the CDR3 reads CASSRTGLETQYF. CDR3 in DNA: TGCGCCAGCAGCCGGACAGGGCTAGAGACCCAGTACTTC.

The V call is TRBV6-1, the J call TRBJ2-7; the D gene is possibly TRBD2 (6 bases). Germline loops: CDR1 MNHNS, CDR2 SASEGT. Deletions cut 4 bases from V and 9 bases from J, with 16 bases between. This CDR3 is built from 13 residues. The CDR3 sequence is CASSVRGIRGQYF. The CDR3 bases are TGTGCCAGCAGTGTCCGCGGGATACGGGGGCAGTACTTC.

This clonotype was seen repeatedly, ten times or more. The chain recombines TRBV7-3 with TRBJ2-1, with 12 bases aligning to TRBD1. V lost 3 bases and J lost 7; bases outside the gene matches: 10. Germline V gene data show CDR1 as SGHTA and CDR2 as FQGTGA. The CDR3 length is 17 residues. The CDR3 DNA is TGTGCCAGCAGCTTGCGTGGGACAGGGGGCTCTAGGAATGAGCAGTTCTTC. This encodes CASSLRGTGGSRNEQFF.

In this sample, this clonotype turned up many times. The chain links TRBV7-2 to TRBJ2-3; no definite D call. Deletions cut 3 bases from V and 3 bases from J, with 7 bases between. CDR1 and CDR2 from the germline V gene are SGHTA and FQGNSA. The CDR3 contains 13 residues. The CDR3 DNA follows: TGTGCCAGCAGCTTGGGGTGGACAGATACGCAGTATTTT. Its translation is CASSLGWTDTQYF.

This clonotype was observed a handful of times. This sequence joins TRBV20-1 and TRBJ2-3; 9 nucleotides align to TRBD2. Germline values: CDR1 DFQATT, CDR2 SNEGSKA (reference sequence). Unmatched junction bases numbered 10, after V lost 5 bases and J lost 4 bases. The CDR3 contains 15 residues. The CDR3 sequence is CSAEEMAGGPDTQYF. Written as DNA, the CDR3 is TGCAGTGCTGAAGAGATGGCGGGGGGGCCAGATACGCAGTATTTT.

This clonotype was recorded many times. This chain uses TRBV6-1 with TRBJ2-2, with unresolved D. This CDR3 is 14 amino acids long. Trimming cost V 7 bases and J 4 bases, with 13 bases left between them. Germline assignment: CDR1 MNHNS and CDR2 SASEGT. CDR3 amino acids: CASKMSVGTGELFF. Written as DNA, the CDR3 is TGTGCCAGCAAGATGAGTGTCGGCACCGGGGAGCTGTTTTTT.

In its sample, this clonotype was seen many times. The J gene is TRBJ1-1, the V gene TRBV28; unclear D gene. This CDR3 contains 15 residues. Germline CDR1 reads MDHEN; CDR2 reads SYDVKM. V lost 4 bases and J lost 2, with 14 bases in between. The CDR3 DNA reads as TGTGCCAGCAGTTGGGTGACAACGTCTAACACTGAAGCTTTCTTT. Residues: CASSWVTTSNTEAFF.

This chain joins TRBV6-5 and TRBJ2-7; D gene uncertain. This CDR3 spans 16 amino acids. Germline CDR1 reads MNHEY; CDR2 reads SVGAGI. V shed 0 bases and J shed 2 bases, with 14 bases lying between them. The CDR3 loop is CASSYSNAGRPYEQYF. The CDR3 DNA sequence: TGTGCCAGCAGTTACTCGAACGCAGGACGGCCCTACGAGCAGTACTTC.

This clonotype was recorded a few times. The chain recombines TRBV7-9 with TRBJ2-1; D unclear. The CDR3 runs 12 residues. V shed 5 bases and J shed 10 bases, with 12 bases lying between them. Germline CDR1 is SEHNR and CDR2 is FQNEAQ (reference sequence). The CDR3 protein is CASSPPEREQFF. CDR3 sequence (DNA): TGTGCCAGCAGCCCACCGGAGAGAGAGCAGTTCTTC.

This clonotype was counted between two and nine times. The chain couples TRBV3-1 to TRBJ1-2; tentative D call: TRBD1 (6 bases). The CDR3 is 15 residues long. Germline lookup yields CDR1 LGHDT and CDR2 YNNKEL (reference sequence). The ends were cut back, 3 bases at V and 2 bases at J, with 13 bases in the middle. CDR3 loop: CASSHRDTLNYGYTF. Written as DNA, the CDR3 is TGTGCCAGCAGCCACCGGGACACTCTCAACTATGGCTACACCTTC.

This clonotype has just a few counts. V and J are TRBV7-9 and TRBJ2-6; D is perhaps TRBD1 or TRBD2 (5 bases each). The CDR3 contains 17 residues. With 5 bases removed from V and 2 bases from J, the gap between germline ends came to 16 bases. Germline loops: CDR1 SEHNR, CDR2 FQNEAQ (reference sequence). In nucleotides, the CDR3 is TGTGCCAGCAGCCCCTTATCCGGGACGGCTGGGGCCAACGTCCTGACTTTC. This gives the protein CASSPLSGTAGANVLTF.

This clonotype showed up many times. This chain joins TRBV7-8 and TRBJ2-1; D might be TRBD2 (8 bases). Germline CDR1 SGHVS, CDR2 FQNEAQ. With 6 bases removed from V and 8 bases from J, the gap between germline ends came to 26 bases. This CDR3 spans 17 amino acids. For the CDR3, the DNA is TGTGCCAGCAGATATCTAGGGGGCGGGAGGCCTCGGGATGAGCAGTTCTTC. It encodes CASRYLGGGRPRDEQFF.

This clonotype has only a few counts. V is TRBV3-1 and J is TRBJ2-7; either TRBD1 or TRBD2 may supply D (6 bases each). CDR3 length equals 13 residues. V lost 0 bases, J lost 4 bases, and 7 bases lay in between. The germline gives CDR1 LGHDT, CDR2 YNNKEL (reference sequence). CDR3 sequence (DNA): TGTGCCAGCAGCCAAGAAGGGGGGTACGAGCAGTACTTC. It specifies CASSQEGGYEQYF.

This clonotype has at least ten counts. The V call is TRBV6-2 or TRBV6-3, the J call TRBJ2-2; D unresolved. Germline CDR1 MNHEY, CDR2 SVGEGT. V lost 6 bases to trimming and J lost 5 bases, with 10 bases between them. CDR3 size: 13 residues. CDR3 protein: CASRGSGTGELFF. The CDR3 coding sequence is TGTGCCAGCAGAGGCAGTGGAACCGGGGAGCTGTTTTTT.

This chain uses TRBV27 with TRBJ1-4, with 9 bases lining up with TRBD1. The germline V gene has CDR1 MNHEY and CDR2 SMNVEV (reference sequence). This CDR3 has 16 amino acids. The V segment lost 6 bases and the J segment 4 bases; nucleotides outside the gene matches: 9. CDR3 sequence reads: CASRPGQGRDNEKLFF. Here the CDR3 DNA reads TGTGCCAGCAGACCTGGACAGGGGCGGGATAATGAAAAACTGTTTTTT.

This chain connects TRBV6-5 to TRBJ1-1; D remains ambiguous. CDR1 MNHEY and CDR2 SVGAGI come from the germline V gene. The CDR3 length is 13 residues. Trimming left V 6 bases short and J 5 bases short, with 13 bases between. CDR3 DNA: TGTGCCAGCAGCTCCGGGGTTTTGACTGAAGCTTTCTTT. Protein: CASSSGVLTEAFF.

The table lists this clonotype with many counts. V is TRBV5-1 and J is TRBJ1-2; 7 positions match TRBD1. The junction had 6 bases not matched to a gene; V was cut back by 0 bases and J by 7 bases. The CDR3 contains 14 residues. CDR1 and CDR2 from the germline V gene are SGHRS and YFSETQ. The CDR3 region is CASSLAQGESGYTF. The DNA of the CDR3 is TGCGCCAGCAGCTTGGCCCAGGGGGAGAGTGGCTACACCTTC.

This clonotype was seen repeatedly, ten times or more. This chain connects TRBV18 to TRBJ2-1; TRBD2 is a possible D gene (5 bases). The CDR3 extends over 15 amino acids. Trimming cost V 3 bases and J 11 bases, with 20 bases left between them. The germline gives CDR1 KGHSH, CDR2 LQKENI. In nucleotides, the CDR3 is TGTGCCAGCTCACCCGCCCCCGGCCCTTGGGAGCAGCAGTTCTTC. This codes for CASSPAPGPWEQQFF.

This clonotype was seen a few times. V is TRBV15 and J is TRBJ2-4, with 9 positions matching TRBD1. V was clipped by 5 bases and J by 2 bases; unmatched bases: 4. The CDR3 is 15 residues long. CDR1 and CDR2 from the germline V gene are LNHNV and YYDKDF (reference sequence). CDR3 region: CATSLQGAPKNIQYF. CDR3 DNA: TGTGCCACCAGCCTACAGGGGGCACCCAAAAACATTCAGTACTTC. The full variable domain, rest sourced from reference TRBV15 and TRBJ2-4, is DAMVIQNPRYQVTQFGKPVTLSCSQTLNHNVMYWYQQKSSQAPKLLFHYYDKDFNNEADTPDNFQSRRPNTSFCFLDIRSPGLGDTAMYLCATSLQGAPKNIQYFGAGTRLSVL.

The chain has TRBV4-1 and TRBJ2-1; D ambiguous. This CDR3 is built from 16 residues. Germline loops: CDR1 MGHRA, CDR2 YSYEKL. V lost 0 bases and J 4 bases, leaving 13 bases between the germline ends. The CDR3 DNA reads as TGCGCCAGCAGCCAAGATCTTTACGAATGGTACAATGAGCAGTTCTTC. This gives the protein CASSQDLYEWYNEQFF.

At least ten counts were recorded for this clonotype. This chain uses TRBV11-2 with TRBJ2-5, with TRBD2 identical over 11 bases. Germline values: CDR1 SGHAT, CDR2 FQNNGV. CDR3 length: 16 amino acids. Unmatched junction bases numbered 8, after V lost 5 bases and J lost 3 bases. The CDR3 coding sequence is TGTGCCAGCAGCACTACCGGGACTAGCGGCGAAGAGACCCAGTACTTC. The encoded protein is CASSTTGTSGEETQYF.